This TCR beta chain was retrieved from a study of early T cells in non-severe SARS-CoV-2 infection. There are 17 residues in the CDR3. Germline values: CDR1 SGHRS, CDR2 YFSETQ. With 4 bases clipped from V and 0 bases from J, the junction kept 5 bases outside the gene matches. This clonotype occurred many times. From the 5' RACE reads, TCRdb called clonotypes with MiXCR, one entry per CDR3 protein. The sample yields 97,000 or so distinct CDR3 sequences, more than 9.5% seen once. Material: whole blood, obtained at baseline. The sequence was collected from an adult who was a healthcare worker with PCR-confirmed SARS-CoV-2 infection or an uninfected control (not recorded which). The V gene is TRBV5-1, the J gene TRBJ2-6; TRBD1 matches 9 bases. CDR3 sequence reads: CASSRDRALSGANVLTF. CDR3 DNA: TGCGCCAGCAGCCGGGACAGGGCTCTCTCTGGGGCCAACGTCCTGACTTTC.